This TCR beta chain is from a study of metastatic and nonmetastatic thyroid tumors. Study-level information: The authors compared repertoires across blood and tumor or nodule tissue from malignant and benign thyroid patients.

Whole-study findings and limits: Reported TCR beta diversity, measured in blood and tumor, was significantly higher for malignant thyroid tumors than for benign nodules.

This CDR3 region has 14 residues. Germline V gene lookup returns CDR1 MNHNS and CDR2 SASEGT. Trimming took 6 bases from V and 3 from J; bases not matched to a gene: 5. No treatment had been given to any patient before thyroid surgery. On this clone: Its antigen is currently unknown.

Authors' processing steps: The study took CDR3 differences across clinicopathological groups and made a distant-metastasis classifier for papillary thyroid cancer from them. TCRdb reanalyzed the PCR reads with MiXCR. None of the V and J calls come from the authors' own analysis; TCRdb made them. The table has over 50,000 clones, 25% to 30% seen once. Sequenced sample: blood. This sequence joins TRBV6-1 and TRBJ1-5; the match to TRBD1 covers 7 bases. The source of this sequence is a female donor with papillary thyroid cancer or a benign thyroid nodule (not recorded which). Some clones in this sample may be carry-over from other donors' samples. The CDR3 region has the DNA TGTGCCAGCAGGGACGGGACAGACAATCAGCCCCAGCATTTT. This gives the protein CASRDGTDNQPQHF.